The present T cell receptor beta chain was sequenced within a study of blood T cell repertoires in COVID-19. Across the study: Donors in the United States, Italy and Spain gave samples during acute or convalescent COVID-19.

TCRdb keeps only in-frame clones here, not all; method: immunoSEQ multiplex PCR. Here the sample spans 90,000 to 120,000 clones, approximately 88% being singletons. Germline CDR1 KGHDR, CDR2 SFDVKD. The CDR3 has 15 residues. V lost 0 bases to trimming and J lost 0 bases, with 7 bases between them. The gene calls are TRBV24-1 and TRBJ2-5; D remains unclear. Sequenced material: peripheral blood. This sequence originates from a human donor in a cohort sampled during active COVID-19. CDR3 in amino acids: CATSDLMADQETQYF. CDR3 nucleotide sequence: TGTGCCACCAGTGATTTGATGGCGGACCAAGAGACCCAGTACTTC.